This T cell receptor (beta chain) appears in the sequencing data of a study of T cell changes during pregnancy in multiple sclerosis. Method: immunoSEQ multiplex PCR; TCRdb's copy keeps in-frame clones and lacks some. Of about 60,000 clones listed, around 93% are singletons. CDR1 is SGHVS and CDR2 is FQNEAQ in the germline V gene. The ends were cut back, 2 bases at V and 5 bases at J, with 6 bases in the middle. The CDR3 spans 13 residues. The receptor was derived from a female donor with multiple sclerosis, enrolled in a pregnancy study. The chain carries TRBV7-8 and TRBJ2-2; D gene ambiguous. Sequencing was performed on peripheral blood, taken in the first trimester of pregnancy. The CDR3 nucleotides read TGTGCCAGCAGCTTACTAGAAACCGGGGAGCTGTTTTTT. Its protein is CASSLLETGELFF.